Below are 19 T cell receptor beta chains sequenced from a single sample in a study of blood T cell repertoires in COVID-19. Sequencing was performed with immunoSEQ multiplex PCR; in TCRdb, only in-frame clones are kept and a portion is missing. The table records approximately 240,000 clones, roughly 82% of them present only once. Sequenced input: peripheral blood. These receptors all stem from a woman older than 75 with active or convalescent COVID-19.

Only a few counts were recorded for this clone. The J gene is TRBJ1-6, the V gene TRBV2, with D unclear. Germline loops: CDR1 SNHLY, CDR2 FYNNEI. The V gene lost 1 base and the J gene lost 7 bases, with 11 bases spanning the gap. The CDR3 consists of 15 residues. The CDR3, as DNA: TGTGCCAGCAGTGAAGATCGGGTGTGGAATTCACCCCTCCACTTT. Translated, it gives CASSEDRVWNSPLHF.

CDR3 sequence: CASSLQRNTEAFF. The CDR3 DNA reads as TGTGCCAGCTCACTCCAGCGGAACACTGAAGCTTTCTTT. V gene TRBV18 combines with J gene TRBJ1-1; D is undetermined. V lost 4 bases and J lost 1, with 7 bases in between. The CDR3 is 13 amino acids. From germline, CDR1 is KGHSH and CDR2 LQKENI.

The chain combines TRBV5-1 with TRBJ1-1; D gene ambiguous. V was pared by 3 bases and J by 1 base, with 16 bases between. Germline values: CDR1 SGHRS, CDR2 YFSETQ. The CDR3 covers 16 residues. The CDR3: CASSSDPPGRNTEAFF. The CDR3 nucleotides read TGCGCCAGCAGCTCCGACCCACCGGGAAGGAACACTGAAGCTTTCTTT.

The chain links TRBV2 to TRBJ1-2; a possible D gene is TRBD1 (5 bases). V was trimmed by 7 bases and J by 2 bases, leaving 8 bases between them. Germline loops: CDR1 SNHLY, CDR2 FYNNEI. The CDR3 consists of 12 residues. CDR3 nucleotide sequence: TGTGCCAGCAACCGGGGGAACTATGGCTACACCTTC. Translated: CASNRGNYGYTF. The full variable domain, rest sourced from reference TRBV2 and TRBJ1-2, is EPEVTQTPSHQVTQMGQEVILRCVPISNHLYFYWYRQILGQKVEFLVSFYNNEISEKSEIFDDQFSVERPDGSNFTLKIRSTKLEDSAMYFCASNRGNYGYTFGSGTRLTVV.

The chain carries TRBV6-6 and TRBJ1-2; 7 positions match TRBD1. V shed 2 bases, J shed 4 bases, and the junction held 1 base outside the gene matches. The CDR3 has 13 residues. Germline-derived CDR1 and CDR2 are MNHNY and SVGAGI (reference sequence). CDR3 coding DNA: TGTGCCAGCAGTTACCGGGACAGCTATGGCTACACCTTC. Translating it yields CASSYRDSYGYTF.

J is TRBJ1-2 and V is TRBV10-1, with D tentatively TRBD1 (6 bases). The CDR3 covers 17 residues. Trimming pared 0 bases from V and 5 bases from J, leaving 19 bases between. The germline CDR1 and CDR2 sequences are WNHNN and SYGVQD (reference sequence). CDR3 in DNA: TGCGCCAGCAGTGAGTCTCCCCTTTCCAGGGGAGGGTATGGCTACACCTTC. The encoded protein is CASSESPLSRGGYGYTF.

The chain employs TRBV4-2 and TRBJ1-6; 10 bases map to TRBD1. The CDR3 consists of 15 residues. Germline V gene lookup returns CDR1 LGHNA and CDR2 YNFKEQ. V shed 0 bases, J shed 9 bases, and the junction held 2 bases outside the gene matches. In DNA, the CDR3 is TGTGCCAGCAGCCAAGATAGGACAGGGGGTTCACCCCTCCACTTT. Translation: CASSQDRTGGSPLHF.

The chain carries TRBV5-1 and TRBJ2-2; a weak D match, TRBD2 (5 bases). CDR1 and CDR2 from the germline V gene are SGHRS and YFSETQ. V lost 2 bases and J lost 3, with 5 bases in between. The CDR3 consists of 13 residues. CDR3 in amino acids: CASSLADTGELFF. CDR3 coding DNA: TGCGCCAGCAGCTTAGCGGACACCGGGGAGCTGTTTTTT.

V is TRBV28 and J is TRBJ1-5; weak D call: TRBD1 (5 bases). The CDR3 spans 19 residues. Germline V CDR1 and CDR2: MDHEN, SYDVKM. Trimming left V 5 bases short and J 0 bases short, with 23 bases between. CDR3 DNA: TGTGCCAGCAGTATTTTGACGGGGGGTGTTGGGCATAGCAATCAGCCCCAGCATTTT. It encodes CASSILTGGVGHSNQPQHF.

CDR3 amino acids: CASRPGQGPYEQYF. In DNA form, the CDR3 reads TGTGCCAGCAGGCCCGGACAGGGTCCCTACGAGCAGTACTTC. The V call is TRBV28, the J call TRBJ2-7; 8 bases align to TRBD1. The CDR3 loop spans 14 amino acids. Looked up from germline, CDR1 is MDHEN and CDR2 is SYDVKM. The ends lost 6 bases at V and 2 bases at J; junction bases unmatched: 6.

Only a few counts were recorded for this clone. The J gene is TRBJ1-6, the V gene TRBV2; D might be TRBD1 (6 bases). CDR3 size: 15 residues. V was trimmed by 1 base and J by 9 bases, leaving 13 bases between them. The germline V gene encodes CDR1 SNHLY and CDR2 FYNNEI. In DNA, the CDR3 is TGTGCCAGCAGTGAAGGAGGGGGAAGGACTTCACCCCTCCACTTT. It codes for CASSEGGGRTSPLHF.

This clone has at least ten counts. V usage is TRBV24-1 and J usage is TRBJ2-2; no definite D call. Germline-derived CDR1 and CDR2 are KGHDR and SFDVKD. Trimming took 6 bases from V and 6 from J, leaving 7 bases between them. The CDR3 extends over 12 amino acids. The DNA of the CDR3 is TGTGCCACCAGTAATACTGCCGGGGAGCTGTTTTTT. It encodes CATSNTAGELFF.

The chain carries TRBV2 and TRBJ1-2; 9 positions agree with TRBD1. The CDR3 totals 16 residues. J lost 6 bases, V lost 6 bases, and 14 bases had no gene match. In germline, CDR1 is SNHLY, CDR2 FYNNEI. CDR3 amino acids: CASSPNPGTGSHGYTF. CDR3 sequence (DNA): TGTGCCAGCAGCCCCAATCCCGGGACAGGGTCCCATGGCTACACCTTC.

The V call is TRBV27, the J call TRBJ2-1; TRBD1 matches at 7 bases. In germline, CDR1 is MNHEY, CDR2 SMNVEV (reference sequence). The CDR3 length is 16 residues. V was clipped by 1 base and J by 4 bases; unmatched bases: 7. The CDR3 sequence: CASSLYGTEQYNEQFF. The CDR3, as DNA: TGTGCCAGCAGTTTATATGGGACAGAGCAATACAATGAGCAGTTCTTC.

J is TRBJ2-7 and V is TRBV6-1; a weak D match, TRBD1 (8 bases). The CDR3 is 13 amino acids. V was clipped by 0 bases and J by 8 bases, with 11 bases between them. Germline CDR1 is MNHNS and CDR2 is SASEGT. In nucleotides, the CDR3 is TGTGCCAGCAGTGAAGCACAGGGGGGGAAGCAGTACTTC. Translation: CASSEAQGGKQYF.

The rearrangement joins TRBV29-1 to TRBJ1-1, with a tentative D call TRBD1 (6 bases). Germline V gives CDR1 SQVTM, CDR2 ANQGSEA. The V gene lost 6 bases and the J gene lost 11 bases, with 16 bases spanning the gap. CDR3 length: 11 amino acids. The CDR3 reads CSVSLPRGAFF. In DNA form, the CDR3 reads TGCAGCGTAAGCCTACCCAGGGGTGCTTTCTTT. Full variable domain (remainder filled in from reference TRBV29-1 and TRBJ1-1): SAVISQKPSRDICQRGTSLTIQCQVDSQVTMMFWYRQQPGQSLTLIATANQGSEATYESGFVIDKFPISRPNLTFSTLTVSNMSPEDSSIYLCSVSLPRGAFFGQGTRLTVV.

The genes are TRBV6-5 and TRBJ2-3, with TRBD1 matching over 9 bases. Germline assignment: CDR1 MNHEY and CDR2 SVGAGI. With V trimmed by 6 bases and J by 2 bases, 6 bases remained unmatched. The CDR3 spans 15 residues. The CDR3 nucleotides read TGTGCCAGCAGCTTTTCACAGGGGGCCACAGATACGCAGTATTTT. It codes for CASSFSQGATDTQYF.

The chain links TRBV12-5 to TRBJ1-6; D remains unclear. The germline gives CDR1 LGHNT, CDR2 FRNRAP. This CDR3 has 12 amino acids. V lost 5 bases and J 8 bases, leaving 7 bases between the germline ends. The DNA for the CDR3 is TGTGCTAGTGGTCGAACGGATTCACCCCTCCACTTT. This codes for CASGRTDSPLHF.

This clone was recorded once. J is TRBJ2-5 and V is TRBV12-5; TRBD2 matches 13 bases. The CDR3 runs to 15 residues. V shed 7 bases and J 5 bases; nucleotides not matched to a gene: 7. The germline V gene encodes CDR1 LGHNT and CDR2 FRNRAP. In nucleotides, the CDR3 is TGTGCTAGTGCCCCCGGACTAGCGGGAGTTGAGACCCAGTACTTC. Its translation: CASAPGLAGVETQYF.